Each of the 4 T cell receptor beta chains below was sequenced from the same sample in a study of blood T cells in healthy people across ages. Alongside a J-beta primer mix, a sample-barcoded 5' primer served in a second PCR lasting roughly 7 to 11 cycles. TCRdb processed the 5' RACE reads anew with MiXCR; each CDR3 protein has one entry. Here the sample spans 950,000 to 1,200,000 distinct CDR3 sequences, less than 45% being singletons. Specimen: blood. The receptors come from a man aged 18 to 30 in good health.

CDR3 DNA sequence: TGTGCCACTCAGGACAGGGTGATTGACAATGAGCAGTTCTTC. This codes for CATQDRVIDNEQFF. The chain joins TRBV7-9 to TRBJ2-1; 8 bases line up with TRBD1. The CDR3 is made up of 14 amino acids. Germline assignment: CDR1 SEHNR and CDR2 FQNEAQ (reference sequence). After removal of 10 bases from V and 5 bases from J, the junction contained 10 bases not matched to a gene. Variable domain in full (rest from reference TRBV7-9 and TRBJ2-1): DTGVSQNPRHKITKRGQNVTFRCDPISEHNRLYWYRQTLGQGPEFLTYFQNEAQLEKSRLLSDRFSAERPKGSFSTLEIQRTEQGDSAMYLCATQDRVIDNEQFFGPGTRLTVL.

This clonotype was detected only a few times. The V gene is TRBV6-8, the J gene TRBJ1-1; D not certain. Germline V CDR1 and CDR2: MNHGY, SAAAGT. This CDR3 is 16 amino acids long. Trimming removed 2 bases from V and 1 base from J, with 14 bases in between. CDR3: CASSYEARRGNTEAFF. The CDR3 DNA reads TGTGCCAGCAGTTACGAAGCCAGGCGGGGGAACACTGAAGCTTTCTTT.

V is TRBV4-3 and J is TRBJ1-1, with D perhaps TRBD1 (5 bases). V was cut by 2 bases and J by 10 bases, with 11 bases left in between. This CDR3 has 12 amino acids. Germline CDR1 is LGHNA and CDR2 is YSLEER. This chain's CDR3 is CASSQSGARAFF. The CDR3 DNA reads as TGCGCCAGCAGCCAATCCGGGGCAAGAGCTTTCTTT.

The genes are TRBV20-1 and TRBJ2-1; 9 bases are shared with TRBD1. TRBJ2-7 matches the DNA end more closely, so the J call is doubtful. This CDR3 is 14 amino acids long. CDR1 and CDR2 from the germline V gene are DFQATT and SNEGSKA (reference sequence). DNA for the CDR3: TGCAGTGCTCCTCGGGACAGGGTTTACAATGAGCAGTACTTC. Translating it yields CSAPRDRVYNEQYF.